The sequence of this TCR beta chain was determined in a study of naive and memory T cell subsets. Study-level points and caveats: In CD4 and CD8 cells, diversity dropped from naive through EMRA.

Germline loops: CDR1 SGHAT, CDR2 FQNNGV. V shed 5 bases and J 1 base; nucleotides not matched to a gene: 9. The CDR3 spans 16 residues. This clonotype was found many times. The antigen is not known. The beta constant-region primer was an equimolar mix of two oligonucleotides covering TRBC1 and TRBC2. Nested alpha and beta constant-region primers with the SP2 primer drove four PCR rounds on ligated cDNA. TCRdb recomputed calls from the UMI-ligation and nested PCR reads with MiXCR, one row per CDR3 protein. The repertoire has some 83,000 distinct CDR3 sequences, around 14% of them found once; the top ten carry approximately 0.93%.

V is TRBV11-2 and J is TRBJ2-3; TRBD1 matches 7 bases. The clonotype comes from a human donor in good health. Sequenced input: central memory CD4+ T cells from blood. CDR3 DNA: TGTGCCAGCAGCCGGATCAGGGGGATTGGCACAGATACGCAGTATTTT. Translating it yields CASSRIRGIGTDTQYF.